The 15 T cell receptor beta chains listed next were all sequenced from one sample in a study of blood T cell repertoires in COVID-19. TCRdb keeps only in-frame clones here, not all; method: immunoSEQ multiplex PCR. The sample has some 330,000 clones, roughly nine tenths seen once. What was sequenced was PBMCs or T cells enriched from blood (not recorded which). The receptors here all came from a young woman who had recovered from COVID-19.

V and J are TRBV10-3 and TRBJ2-7, with 10 bases that match TRBD2. The CDR3 loop spans 16 amino acids. With 9 bases clipped from V and 0 bases from J, the junction kept 11 bases outside the gene matches. In germline, CDR1 is ENHRY, CDR2 SYGVKD. CDR3 region: CAIQSTSGSSSYEQYF. The CDR3 nucleotides are TGTGCCATTCAGTCGACTAGCGGGTCTAGCTCCTACGAGCAGTACTTC.

This chain links TRBV5-6 with TRBJ1-1; D ambiguous. CDR3 size: 15 residues. Germline CDR1 SGHDT, CDR2 YYEEEE. The V end was cut by 5 bases, the J end by 6 bases, with 20 bases between. The CDR3 DNA is TGTGCCAGCAGTTACGGTTCTACGGGGTTGCCTGAAGCTTTCTTT. As protein: CASSYGSTGLPEAFF. Full variable domain (remainder filled in from reference TRBV5-6 and TRBJ1-1): DAGVTQSPTHLIKTRGQQVTLRCSPKSGHDTVSWYQQALGQGPQFIFQYYEEEERQRGNFPDRFSGHQFPNYSSELNVNALLLGDSALYLCASSYGSTGLPEAFFGQGTRLTVV.

The chain joins TRBV29-1 to TRBJ1-1; TRBD1 matches 8 bases. V was clipped by 4 bases and J by 0 bases; unmatched bases: 4. The CDR3 covers 14 residues. The V gene's germline CDR1 is SQVTM and CDR2 ANQGSEA. The CDR3 loop is CSVAGGTMNTEAFF. CDR3 DNA sequence: TGCAGCGTTGCAGGGGGCACTATGAACACTGAAGCTTTCTTT.

This chain uses TRBV5-6 with TRBJ1-2; 9 nucleotides match TRBD1. V shed 4 bases and J 7 bases; nucleotides not matched to a gene: 5. The germline V gene has CDR1 SGHDT and CDR2 YYEEEE. This CDR3 region has 13 residues. The CDR3 coding sequence is TGTGCCAGCAGCCTTCGGACAGGGGTTGGCTACACCTTC. Translating it yields CASSLRTGVGYTF.

The chain is built from TRBV5-8 and TRBJ2-2, with D possibly matching TRBD1 (5 bases). CDR3 length: 16 residues. The germline V gene encodes CDR1 SGHTS and CDR2 YDEGEE. Trimming shortened V by 0 bases and J by 1 base, and 10 bases separated the two germline ends. This chain's CDR3 is CASSLAETVNTGELFF. CDR3 bases: TGTGCCAGCAGCTTGGCTGAGACAGTGAACACCGGGGAGCTGTTTTTT.

This chain joins TRBV15 and TRBJ1-3; 8 positions agree with TRBD1. Germline assignment: CDR1 LNHNV and CDR2 YYDKDF (reference sequence). V lost 3 bases to trimming and J lost 0 bases; unmatched junction nucleotides: 7. The length of the CDR3 is 17 residues. In DNA, the CDR3 is TGTGCCACCAGCAGGGCCGGGACAGGCCGCTCTGGAAACACCATATATTTT. As protein: CATSRAGTGRSGNTIYF.

The chain combines TRBV6-5 with TRBJ2-5; D possibly corresponds to TRBD2 (6 bases). Germline V gives CDR1 MNHEY, CDR2 SVGAGI. The CDR3 is made up of 14 amino acids. V dropped 0 bases and J dropped 4 bases, with 9 bases sitting between them. CDR3 DNA sequence: TGTGCCAGCAGTTACTCGGATAGCGGAGAGACCCAGTACTTC. This gives the protein CASSYSDSGETQYF.

This clone showed up just a few times. V and J are TRBV30 and TRBJ2-6, with a possible D match to TRBD1 (6 bases). The CDR3 length is 14 residues. Looked up from germline, CDR1 is GTSNPN and CDR2 is SVGIG (reference sequence). V lost 5 bases, J lost 2 bases, and 10 bases lay in between. The CDR3 reads CAWATGTGANVLTF. CDR3 DNA sequence: TGTGCCTGGGCCACAGGGACTGGGGCCAACGTCCTGACTTTC.

J is TRBJ2-2 and V is TRBV19; D unclear. CDR1 LNHDA and CDR2 SQIVND come from the germline V gene (reference sequence). The CDR3 extends over 13 amino acids. V was cut by 6 bases and J by 2 bases, with 7 bases left in between. The CDR3 sequence: CASRNINTGELFF. The CDR3 region has the DNA TGTGCCAGTAGGAACATCAACACCGGGGAGCTGTTTTTT.

The chain links TRBV5-4 to TRBJ1-1, with TRBD1 identical over 8 bases. Germline lookup yields CDR1 SGHNT and CDR2 YYREEE (reference sequence). There are 13 residues in the CDR3. V was pared by 7 bases and J by 4 bases, with 6 bases of the junction left unmatched. CDR3 DNA sequence: TGTGCCAGCGGAAAAACAGGGGGCACTGAAGCTTTCTTT. Translating it yields CASGKTGGTEAFF.

This rearrangement joins TRBV25-1 to TRBJ2-2; tentatively, D is TRBD2 (6 bases). Trimming removed 4 bases from V and 9 bases from J, with 12 bases in between. The CDR3 length is 13 residues. Germline V gene data show CDR1 as MGHDK and CDR2 as SYGVNS. This CDR3 is CASSGDWRRELFF. CDR3 DNA sequence: TGTGCCAGCAGTGGGGACTGGCGCCGGGAGCTGTTTTTT. Full variable domain (outside the CDR3, taken from reference TRBV25-1 and TRBJ2-2): EADIYQTPRYLVIGTGKKITLECSQTMGHDKMYWYQQDPGMELHLIHYSYGVNSTEKGDLSSESTVSRIRTEHFPLTLESARPSHTSQYLCASSGDWRRELFFGEGSRLTVL.

The chain uses TRBV28 and TRBJ2-3; TRBD2 matches 12 bases. From germline, CDR1 is MDHEN and CDR2 SYDVKM. The CDR3 has 16 amino acids. Trimming at V came to 6 bases and at J to 2 bases, leaving 6 bases not matched to a gene. CDR3 sequence: CASSQTSGGNTDTQYF. The CDR3 region has the DNA TGTGCCAGCAGCCAGACTAGCGGGGGAAACACAGATACGCAGTATTTT.

The rearrangement links TRBV2 to TRBJ1-5; D is unresolved. Trimming shortened V by 8 bases and J by 2 bases, and 7 bases separated the two germline ends. Germline CDR1 and CDR2: SNHLY and FYNNEI. The CDR3 is 12 amino acids. CDR3 DNA: TGTGCCAGCGGCGGAGGCAATCAGCCCCAGCATTTT. Translation: CASGGGNQPQHF.

The DNA of the CDR3 is TGTGCCAGCAGTGGGGACATGCGCAATGAGCAGTTCTTC. This translates into CASSGDMRNEQFF. The chain carries TRBV25-1 and TRBJ2-1; perhaps TRBD1 as D (6 bases). CDR1 is MGHDK and CDR2 is SYGVNS in the germline V gene. Trimming pared 4 bases from V and 6 bases from J, leaving 10 bases between. The CDR3 length is 13 residues.

The V call is TRBV11-2, the J call TRBJ2-1; TRBD2 matches at 9 bases. The V gene's germline CDR1 is SGHAT and CDR2 FQNNGV. This CDR3 spans 15 amino acids. V shed 2 bases and J 8 bases; nucleotides not matched to a gene: 7. The CDR3 here is CASSLSGGPFYEQFF. The CDR3 DNA sequence: TGTGCCAGCAGCTTAAGCGGGGGGCCGTTCTATGAGCAGTTCTTC.